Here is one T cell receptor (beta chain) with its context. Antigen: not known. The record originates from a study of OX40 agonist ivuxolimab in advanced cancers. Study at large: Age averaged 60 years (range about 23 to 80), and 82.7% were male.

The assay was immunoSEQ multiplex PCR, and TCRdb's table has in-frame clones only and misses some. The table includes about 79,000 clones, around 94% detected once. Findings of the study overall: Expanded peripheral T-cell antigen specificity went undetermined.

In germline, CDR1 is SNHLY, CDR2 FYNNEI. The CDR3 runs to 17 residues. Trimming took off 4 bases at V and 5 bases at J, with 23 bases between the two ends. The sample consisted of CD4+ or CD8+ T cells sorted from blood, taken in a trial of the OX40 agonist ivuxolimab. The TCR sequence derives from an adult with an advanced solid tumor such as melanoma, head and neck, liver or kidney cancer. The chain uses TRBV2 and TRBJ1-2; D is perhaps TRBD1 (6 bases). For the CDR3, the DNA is TGTGCCAGCAGTGGTCAGGGGCTGAGGGGGTATTCATATGGCTACACCTTC. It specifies CASSGQGLRGYSYGYTF.